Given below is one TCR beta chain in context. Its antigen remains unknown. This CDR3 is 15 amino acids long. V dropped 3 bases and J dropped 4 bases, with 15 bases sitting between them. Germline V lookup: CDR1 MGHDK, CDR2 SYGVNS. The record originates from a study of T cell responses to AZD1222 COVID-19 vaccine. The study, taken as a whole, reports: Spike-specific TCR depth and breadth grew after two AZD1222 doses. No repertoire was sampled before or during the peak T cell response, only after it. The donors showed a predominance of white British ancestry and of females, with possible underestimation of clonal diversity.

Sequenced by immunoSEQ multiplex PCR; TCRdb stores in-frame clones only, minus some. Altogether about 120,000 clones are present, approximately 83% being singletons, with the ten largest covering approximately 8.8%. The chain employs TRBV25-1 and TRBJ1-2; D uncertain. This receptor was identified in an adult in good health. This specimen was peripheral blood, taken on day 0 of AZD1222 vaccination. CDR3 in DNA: TGTGCCAGCAGTGAGAAATTGGGCAGGACCTATGGCTACACCTTC. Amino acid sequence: CASSEKLGRTYGYTF.